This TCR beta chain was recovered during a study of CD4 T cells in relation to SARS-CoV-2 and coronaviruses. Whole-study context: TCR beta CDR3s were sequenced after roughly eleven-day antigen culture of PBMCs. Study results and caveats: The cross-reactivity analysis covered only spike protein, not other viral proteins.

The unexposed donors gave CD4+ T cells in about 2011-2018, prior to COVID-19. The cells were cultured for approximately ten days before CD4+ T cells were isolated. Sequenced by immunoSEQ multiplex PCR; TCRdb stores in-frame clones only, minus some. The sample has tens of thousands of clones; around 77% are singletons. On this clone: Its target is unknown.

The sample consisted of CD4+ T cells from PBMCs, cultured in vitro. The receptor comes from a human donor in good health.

The CDR3 sequence is CASDPGTVTEAFF. In DNA form, the CDR3 reads TGTGCCAGCGACCCGGGGACGGTCACTGAAGCTTTCTTT. The genes are TRBV12-3 or TRBV12-4 and TRBJ1-1, with a weak D call TRBD1 (5 bases). V was cut by 8 bases and J by 4 bases, with 14 bases left in between. The CDR3 is 13 residues long.